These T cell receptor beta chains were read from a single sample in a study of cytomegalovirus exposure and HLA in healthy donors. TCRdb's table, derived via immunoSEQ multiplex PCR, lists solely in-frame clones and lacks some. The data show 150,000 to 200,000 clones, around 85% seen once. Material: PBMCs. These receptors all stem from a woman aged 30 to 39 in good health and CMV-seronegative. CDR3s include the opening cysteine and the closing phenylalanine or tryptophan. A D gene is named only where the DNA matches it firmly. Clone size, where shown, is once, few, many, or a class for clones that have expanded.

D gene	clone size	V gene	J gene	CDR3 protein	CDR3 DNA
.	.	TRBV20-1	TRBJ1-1	CSARDPGAFF	TGCAGTGCTAGAGATCCAGGGGCTTTCTTT
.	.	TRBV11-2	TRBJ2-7	CASSILGGIYEQYF	TGTGCCAGCAGCATCCTGGGCGGGATCTACGAGCAGTACTTC
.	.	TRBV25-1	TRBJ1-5	CASSDDRTLGDQPQHF	TGTGCCAGCAGTGACGACAGAACTCTCGGAGATCAGCCCCAGCATTTT
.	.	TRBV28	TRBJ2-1	CATSLFGNEQFF	TGTGCCACCAGTTTATTCGGGAATGAGCAGTTCTTC
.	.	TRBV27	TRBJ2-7	CASSYMDGYEQYF	TGTGCCAGCAGTTATATGGACGGCTACGAGCAGTACTTC
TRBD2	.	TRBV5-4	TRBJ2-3	CASSGGTSRGAEAQYF	TGTGCCAGCAGTGGTGGGACTAGCAGGGGGGCTGAGGCGCAGTATTTT
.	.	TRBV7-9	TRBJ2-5	CASSLRGQVAQETQYF	TGTGCCAGCAGCTTACGTGGGCAGGTGGCCCAAGAGACCCAGTACTTC
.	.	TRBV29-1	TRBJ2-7	CSVAGDTYYEQYF	TGCAGCGTGGCTGGGGACACCTACTACGAGCAGTACTTC
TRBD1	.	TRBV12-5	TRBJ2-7	CASGLVPIGGRGREQYF	TGTGCTAGTGGTTTGGTACCAATTGGTGGCAGGGGGCGGGAGCAGTACTTC
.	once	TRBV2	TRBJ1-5	CASRDQASNQPQHF	TGTGCCAGCAGGGATCAGGCTAGCAATCAGCCCCAGCATTTT
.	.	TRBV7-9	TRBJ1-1	CASSLLRWQEAFF	TGTGCCAGCAGCTTATTACGGTGGCAGGAAGCTTTCTTT
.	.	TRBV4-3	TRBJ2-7	CASSQEEGDPYEQYF	TGCGCCAGCAGCCAAGAAGAAGGGGACCCCTACGAGCAGTACTTC
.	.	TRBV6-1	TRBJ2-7	CASSEFDPGFEQYF	TGTGCCAGCAGTGAATTTGATCCGGGGTTCGAGCAGTACTTC
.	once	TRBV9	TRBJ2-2	CASSVDGYKTNTGELFF	TGTGCCAGCAGCGTAGATGGTTACAAAACGAACACCGGGGAGCTGTTTTTT
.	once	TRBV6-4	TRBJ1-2	CAAVTGNYGYTF	TGTGCCGCTGTCACCGGTAACTATGGCTACACCTTC
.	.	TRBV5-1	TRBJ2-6	CASSFAGASGANVLTF	TGCGCCAGCAGCTTCGCAGGGGCCTCTGGGGCCAACGTCCTGACTTTC
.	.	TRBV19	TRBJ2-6	CASSSARVEGANVLTF	TGTGCCAGTAGTTCGGCCAGGGTGGAAGGGGCCAACGTCCTGACTTTC
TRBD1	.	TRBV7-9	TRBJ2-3	CASSREAGGPDTQYF	TGTGCCAGCAGCCGAGAGGCAGGGGGCCCAGATACGCAGTATTTT
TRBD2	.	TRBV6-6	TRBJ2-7	CASSYGTSGGYEQYF	TGTGCCAGCAGTTACGGGACTAGCGGGGGCTACGAGCAGTACTTC
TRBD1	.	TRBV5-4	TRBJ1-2	CASSHRTGADYGYTF	TGTGCCAGCAGCCATCGGACAGGGGCTGACTATGGCTACACCTTC
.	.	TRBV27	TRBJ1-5	CATHSEGSQHSNQPQHF	TGTGCCACTCACTCCGAGGGCAGCCAACATAGCAATCAGCCCCAGCATTTT
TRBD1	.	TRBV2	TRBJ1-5	CASSRISGTGGVFDQPQHF	TGTGCCAGCAGTCGTATTTCCGGGACAGGAGGAGTATTCGATCAGCCCCAGCATTTT
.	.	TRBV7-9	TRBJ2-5	CASSPRQGPQETQYF	TGTGCCAGCAGCCCTCGGCAGGGGCCCCAAGAGACCCAGTACTTC
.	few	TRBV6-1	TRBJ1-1	CASRSQGSTEAFF	TGTGCCAGCAGGTCGCAGGGGAGTACTGAAGCTTTCTTT
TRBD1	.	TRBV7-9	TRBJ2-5	CASSARQGQETQYF	TGTGCCAGCAGCGCCCGACAGGGGCAAGAGACCCAGTACTTC